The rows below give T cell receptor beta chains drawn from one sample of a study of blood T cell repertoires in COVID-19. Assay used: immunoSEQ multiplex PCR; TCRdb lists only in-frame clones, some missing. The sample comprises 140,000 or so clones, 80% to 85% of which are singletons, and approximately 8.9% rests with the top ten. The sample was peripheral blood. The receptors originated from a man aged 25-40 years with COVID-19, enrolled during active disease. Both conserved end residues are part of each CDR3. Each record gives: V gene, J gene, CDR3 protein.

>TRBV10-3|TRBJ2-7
CAISLTGPEQYF
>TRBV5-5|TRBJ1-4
CASSLAVGQPNEKLFF
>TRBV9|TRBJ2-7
CASSVGGTSSYEQYF
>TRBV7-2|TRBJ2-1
CASSSSGRGEQFF
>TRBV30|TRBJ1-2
CAWSVQGSYGYTF
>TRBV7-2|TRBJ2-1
CASSFSGTRVLNEQFF
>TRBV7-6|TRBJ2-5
CASSPGERDEETQYF
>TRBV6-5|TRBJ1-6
CASRFQGDNSPLHF
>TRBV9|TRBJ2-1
CASSASGTSGRARNEQFF
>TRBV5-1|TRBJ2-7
CASTLESYGGSEQYF
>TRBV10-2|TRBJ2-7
CASSVGQGGNEQYF
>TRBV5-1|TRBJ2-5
CASSGYRGPEETQYF
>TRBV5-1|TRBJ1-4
CASSESSGRGEKLFF
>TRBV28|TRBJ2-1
CASSWTVNEQFF
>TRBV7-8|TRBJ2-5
CASTTDRSETQYF